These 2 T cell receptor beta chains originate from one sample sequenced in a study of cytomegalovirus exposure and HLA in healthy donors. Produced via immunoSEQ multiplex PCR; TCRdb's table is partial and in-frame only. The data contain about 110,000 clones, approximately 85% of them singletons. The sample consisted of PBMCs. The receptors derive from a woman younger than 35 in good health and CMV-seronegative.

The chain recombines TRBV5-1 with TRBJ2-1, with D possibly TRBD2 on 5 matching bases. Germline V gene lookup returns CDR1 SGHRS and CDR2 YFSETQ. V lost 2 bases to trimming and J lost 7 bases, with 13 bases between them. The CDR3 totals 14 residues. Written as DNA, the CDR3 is TGCGCCAGCAGCTTAACTAGTACTGGGAATGAGCAGTTCTTC. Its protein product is CASSLTSTGNEQFF. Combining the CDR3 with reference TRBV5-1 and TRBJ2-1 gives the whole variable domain KAGVTQTPRYLIKTRGQQVTLSCSPISGHRSVSWYQQTPGQGLQFLFEYFSETQRNKGNFPGRFSGRQFSNSRSEMNVSTLELGDSALYLCASSLTSTGNEQFFGPGTRLTVL.

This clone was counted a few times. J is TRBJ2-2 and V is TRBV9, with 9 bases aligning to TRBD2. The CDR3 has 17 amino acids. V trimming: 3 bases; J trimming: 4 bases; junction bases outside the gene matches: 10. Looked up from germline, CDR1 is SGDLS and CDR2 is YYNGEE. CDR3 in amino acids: CASSATLTSGPTGELFF. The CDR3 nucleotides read TGTGCCAGCAGCGCTACCCTCACTAGCGGGCCCACCGGGGAGCTGTTTTTT.